Listed here are 26 T cell receptor beta chains from one sample, sequenced in a study of shared clonotypes between healthy human individuals. Profiling relied on immunoSEQ multiplex PCR, and the TCRdb table lists in-frame clones only, not all of them. Seen here are approximately 1.5 million clones, 98% observed once, and the top ten hold around 0.45%. The sequenced sample was naive CD4+ T cells sorted from blood. Described subset: CD45RA+ positively selected. These receptors all come from a man aged 30 to 39 in good health.

This rearrangement joins TRBV6-5 to TRBJ2-7; D possibly matches TRBD1 or TRBD2 (6 bases each). This CDR3 is 14 amino acids long. V shed 2 bases and J shed 5 bases, with 13 bases lying between them. Germline values: CDR1 MNHEY, CDR2 SVGAGI. Here the CDR3 reads CASSYPGARHEQYF. CDR3 coding DNA: TGTGCCAGCAGTTACCCGGGGGCGAGGCACGAGCAGTACTTC.

The rearrangement joins TRBV6-6 to TRBJ2-7; no firm D call. This CDR3 is built from 12 residues. The germline V and J ends were trimmed by 0 bases and 7 bases, with 7 bases remaining between them. Germline V gives CDR1 MNHNY, CDR2 SVGAGI (reference sequence). The CDR3 is CASSYSSGEQYF. CDR3 bases: TGTGCCAGCAGTTACTCTTCCGGGGAGCAGTACTTC.

The chain employs TRBV7-3 and TRBJ2-3; TRBD2 matches at 11 bases. From germline, CDR1 is SGHTA and CDR2 FQGTGA. This CDR3 has 20 amino acids. J gave up 0 bases and V 0 bases, and 11 bases lay outside the gene matches. The CDR3 reads CASSLTTRLAGPTSTDTQYF. In DNA, the CDR3 is TGTGCCAGCAGCTTAACTACCAGACTAGCGGGACCTACTAGCACAGATACGCAGTATTTT.

The V gene is TRBV11-2, the J gene TRBJ2-1; 13 nucleotides line up with TRBD2. V shed 7 bases and J 2 bases; nucleotides not matched to a gene: 5. The CDR3 is made up of 16 amino acids. Germline-derived CDR1 and CDR2 are SGHAT and FQNNGV. The CDR3 nucleotides are TGTGCCAGCACCGGGACTAGCGGGATCACCTACAATGAGCAGTTCTTC. Protein product: CASTGTSGITYNEQFF. Based on the CDR3 plus reference TRBV11-2 and TRBJ2-1, the full variable domain is EAGVAQSPRYKIIEKRQSVAFWCNPISGHATLYWYQQILGQGPKLLIQFQNNGVVDDSQLPKDRFSAERLKGVDSTLKIQPAKLEDSAVYLCASTGTSGITYNEQFFGPGTRLTVL.

The V gene is TRBV6-1, the J gene TRBJ2-1, with 9 bases lining up with TRBD2. Germline V CDR1 and CDR2: MNHNS, SASEGT. V trimming: 6 bases; J trimming: 8 bases; junction bases outside the gene matches: 11. There are 15 residues in the CDR3. The CDR3 bases are TGTGCCAGCAGGCGAATAGCGGGGGTTGAGGATGAGCAGTTCTTC. Its protein is CASRRIAGVEDEQFF.

A word on this clone: The sample carries other DNA sequences with the same CDR3. This chain joins TRBV20-1 and TRBJ1-1, with a tentative D call TRBD1 (5 bases). In germline, CDR1 is DFQATT, CDR2 SNEGSKA (reference sequence). V lost 5 bases to trimming and J lost 3 bases, with 7 bases between them. This CDR3 is built from 11 residues. The CDR3 nucleotides are TGCAGTGCTCCGGGGGACACTGAAGCTTTCTTT. Translation gives CSAPGDTEAFF.

This sequence joins TRBV6-6 and TRBJ2-7; weak D call: TRBD2 (6 bases). The germline V and J ends were trimmed by 8 bases and 2 bases, with 16 bases remaining between them. Germline V gene data show CDR1 as MNHNY and CDR2 as SVGAGI (reference sequence). This CDR3 contains 14 residues. DNA of the CDR3: TGTGCCAGCGGTGGCGTACTAGCAGCCTACGAGCAGTACTTC. The encoded protein is CASGGVLAAYEQYF.

This clone was seen just once. This chain connects TRBV9 to TRBJ2-7; TRBD2 matches at 9 bases. Trimming cost V 3 bases and J 9 bases; bases outside gene matches: 10. CDR3 size: 14 residues. Germline assignment: CDR1 SGDLS and CDR2 YYNGEE. The CDR3 spells CASSEGLAELGQYF. CDR3 nucleotide sequence: TGTGCCAGCAGCGAGGGACTAGCCGAGCTGGGGCAGTACTTC.

The DNA of the CDR3 is TGCGCCAGCAGCCCGGGACTAGCGGGAAGGTACCCCCACGAGCAGTACTTC. Translating it yields CASSPGLAGRYPHEQYF. This chain joins TRBV5-1 and TRBJ2-7, with TRBD2 matching 13 bases. The CDR3 consists of 17 residues. Germline lookup yields CDR1 SGHRS and CDR2 YFSETQ. V shed 4 bases, J shed 5 bases, and the junction held 12 bases outside the gene matches.

This clone was found once. The CDR3 loop reads CSVLDRGANTIYF. For the CDR3, the DNA is TGCAGCGTTCTCGACAGGGGTGCAAACACCATATATTTT. The chain uses TRBV29-1 and TRBJ1-3; 8 nucleotides line up with TRBD1. CDR3 size: 13 residues. Losses at the gene ends were 5 bases for V and 6 bases for J; bases not matched to a gene: 6. The germline V gene encodes CDR1 SQVTM and CDR2 ANQGSEA.

Only one count was recorded for this clone. The DNA of the CDR3 is TGTGCCAGCAGGTTGACAGGGGGCTCCTACAATGAGCAGTTCTTC. Encoded protein: CASRLTGGSYNEQFF. V is TRBV7-9 and J is TRBJ2-1, with 9 bases lining up with TRBD1. V dropped 6 bases and J dropped 0; count of bases not matched to a gene: 3. CDR3 size: 15 residues. Germline assignment: CDR1 SEHNR and CDR2 FQNEAQ (reference sequence).

This chain links TRBV6-6 with TRBJ2-3, with TRBD1 identical over 7 bases. CDR1 and CDR2 from the germline V gene are MNHNY and SVGAGI (reference sequence). The CDR3 has 16 amino acids. With 2 bases clipped from V and 4 bases from J, the junction kept 9 bases outside the gene matches. The CDR3 DNA sequence: TGTGCCAGCAGTTACCCGGGTGGAACAGGGGCAGATACGCAGTATTTT. This translates into CASSYPGGTGADTQYF.

The chain employs TRBV5-4 and TRBJ2-3, with no clear D. Germline V gene data show CDR1 as SGHNT and CDR2 as YYREEE (reference sequence). Trimming removed 0 bases from V and 0 bases from J, with 5 bases in between. The CDR3 is made up of 14 amino acids. CDR3 sequence (DNA): TGTGCCAGCAGCTTGGTACACAGCACAGATACGCAGTATTTT. Translation gives CASSLVHSTDTQYF. Full variable domain (remainder filled in from reference TRBV5-4 and TRBJ2-3): ETGVTQSPTHLIKTRGQQVTLRCSSQSGHNTVSWYQQALGQGPQFIFQYYREEENGRGNFPPRFSGLQFPNYSSELNVNALELDDSALYLCASSLVHSTDTQYFGPGTRLTVL.

This clone has a single count. Other DNA sequences within the sample encode an identical CDR3. V usage is TRBV18 and J usage is TRBJ2-3, with a tentative D call TRBD1 (6 bases). The germline V gene encodes CDR1 KGHSH and CDR2 LQKENI. The V and J ends lost 6 bases and 2 bases respectively, with 12 bases between them. CDR3 length equals 14 residues. The CDR3 loop is CASSPRGSTDTQYF. As DNA, the CDR3 is TGTGCCAGCTCCCCCAGGGGCTCCACAGATACGCAGTATTTT.

The chain joins TRBV5-4 to TRBJ2-2, with D maybe TRBD1 (5 bases). Germline V gene lookup returns CDR1 SGHNT and CDR2 YYREEE (reference sequence). The CDR3 is 12 residues long. V was trimmed by 4 bases and J by 7 bases, leaving 8 bases between them. The CDR3 nucleotides read TGTGCCAGCAGCCCAGACAGCGGGGAGCTGTTTTTT. Translated: CASSPDSGELFF. The full variable domain, in which reference TRBV5-4 and TRBJ2-2 provide the parts outside the CDR3, is ETGVTQSPTHLIKTRGQQVTLRCSSQSGHNTVSWYQQALGQGPQFIFQYYREEENGRGNFPPRFSGLQFPNYSSELNVNALELDDSALYLCASSPDSGELFFGEGSRLTVL.

V is TRBV27 and J is TRBJ2-1; 7 nucleotides match TRBD2. Germline V gene data show CDR1 as MNHEY and CDR2 as SMNVEV (reference sequence). The CDR3 covers 16 residues. Trimming took 5 bases from V and 5 from J; bases not matched to a gene: 12. The chain's CDR3 is CASSRDWASGNNEQFF. The DNA of the CDR3 is TGTGCCAGCAGTAGGGATTGGGCTAGCGGTAACAATGAGCAGTTCTTC.

The chain carries TRBV2 and TRBJ2-7, with D perhaps given as TRBD1 or TRBD2 (5 bases each). This CDR3 is built from 14 residues. Germline assignment: CDR1 SNHLY and CDR2 FYNNEI. Trimming took off 2 bases at V and 2 bases at J, with 10 bases between the two ends. For the CDR3, the DNA is TGTGCCAGCAGTGAAAGGGACCCACCCTACGAGCAGTACTTC. Translation: CASSERDPPYEQYF.

This chain connects TRBV2 to TRBJ2-7, with D possibly TRBD2 on 6 matching bases. From germline, CDR1 is SNHLY and CDR2 FYNNEI. Trimming removed 3 bases at V and 12 bases at J, with 15 bases between. This CDR3 is built from 12 residues. The CDR3 DNA is TGTGCCAGCAGTGAGGTGAGGGGAGGCCCGTACTTC. Its translation is CASSEVRGGPYF. Complete variable domain (other parts from reference TRBV2 and TRBJ2-7): EPEVTQTPSHQVTQMGQEVILRCVPISNHLYFYWYRQILGQKVEFLVSFYNNEISEKSEIFDDQFSVERPDGSNFTLKIRSTKLEDSAMYFCASSEVRGGPYFGPGTRLTVT.

The chain recombines TRBV2 with TRBJ2-7, with D possibly TRBD1 on 6 matching bases. Germline V gene lookup returns CDR1 SNHLY and CDR2 FYNNEI. Between the trimmed V and J ends, which lost 3 bases and 4 bases, there was a span of 13 bases. The CDR3 totals 14 residues. CDR3 in DNA: TGTGCCAGCAGTGATCAGGGGAGCACGTACGAGCAGTACTTC. Translating gives CASSDQGSTYEQYF. The whole variable domain, remainder taken from reference TRBV2 and TRBJ2-7, is EPEVTQTPSHQVTQMGQEVILRCVPISNHLYFYWYRQILGQKVEFLVSFYNNEISEKSEIFDDQFSVERPDGSNFTLKIRSTKLEDSAMYFCASSDQGSTYEQYFGPGTRLTVT.

The chain has TRBV6-1 and TRBJ1-2; 8 bases fit TRBD1. The CDR3 loop spans 15 amino acids. Trimming at V came to 6 bases and at J to 5 bases, leaving 11 bases not matched to a gene. Germline loops: CDR1 MNHNS, CDR2 SASEGT. The CDR3 spells CASSAGQGWTYGYTF. As DNA, the CDR3 is TGTGCCAGCAGCGCCGGACAGGGTTGGACTTATGGCTACACCTTC.

The V call is TRBV2, the J call TRBJ1-2; a possible D gene is TRBD1 (6 bases). V shed 2 bases and J shed 3 bases, with 10 bases lying between them. Germline CDR1 and CDR2: SNHLY and FYNNEI. CDR3 length: 14 residues. The CDR3 region has the DNA TGTGCCAGCAGTGAAAAGGGGGGTCACTATGGCTACACCTTC. Translated: CASSEKGGHYGYTF. Full variable domain (remainder filled in from reference TRBV2 and TRBJ1-2): EPEVTQTPSHQVTQMGQEVILRCVPISNHLYFYWYRQILGQKVEFLVSFYNNEISEKSEIFDDQFSVERPDGSNFTLKIRSTKLEDSAMYFCASSEKGGHYGYTFGSGTRLTVV.

The gene calls are TRBV28 and TRBJ2-3; a possible D gene is TRBD2 (6 bases). The CDR3 has 14 amino acids. With 6 bases removed from V and 4 bases from J, the gap between germline ends came to 14 bases. CDR1 and CDR2 (germline): MDHEN, SYDVKM. CDR3 in amino acids: CASRWDSHSDTQYF. CDR3 DNA sequence: TGTGCCAGCAGGTGGGACTCCCACTCAGATACGCAGTATTTT.

V is TRBV9 and J is TRBJ2-7; D possibly corresponds to TRBD2 (6 bases). Germline V gene sequence: CDR1 SGDLS, CDR2 YYNGEE. V was pared by 4 bases and J by 3 bases, with 14 bases between. The CDR3 totals 14 residues. The CDR3 nucleotides read TGTGCCAGCAGCACATCTAGCGCTAACTACGAGCAGTACTTC. This encodes CASSTSSANYEQYF.

This clone appeared a single time. The gene calls are TRBV27 and TRBJ1-3, with D possibly matching TRBD1 (5 bases). The CDR3 extends over 16 amino acids. Germline V lookup: CDR1 MNHEY, CDR2 SMNVEV (reference sequence). Deletions cut 5 bases from V and 4 bases from J, with 18 bases between. The DNA of the CDR3 is TGTGCCAGCAGTCCCCGAACGACAGCGGTCGGAAACACCATATATTTT. Translating gives CASSPRTTAVGNTIYF.

The J gene is TRBJ2-7, the V gene TRBV7-2; D is possibly TRBD1 (5 bases). This CDR3 is 15 amino acids long. CDR1 is SGHTA, CDR2 FQGNSA, per germline. The V and J ends lost 2 bases and 9 bases respectively, with 20 bases between them. CDR3 loop: CASSLSRQGWSGQYF. The CDR3 coding sequence is TGTGCCAGCAGCTTAAGTCGCCAGGGTTGGTCAGGGCAGTACTTC.

V and J are TRBV18 and TRBJ2-7; perhaps TRBD1 as D (7 bases). There are 15 residues in the CDR3. Germline assignment: CDR1 KGHSH and CDR2 LQKENI. Trimming removed 4 bases from V and 4 bases from J, with 17 bases in between. CDR3 sequence reads: CASSRREQGRYEQYF. The CDR3 DNA sequence: TGTGCCAGCTCACGGCGGGAACAGGGGAGGTACGAGCAGTACTTC. The variable domain in full, completed from reference TRBV18 and TRBJ2-7, reads NAGVMQNPRHLVRRRGQEARLRCSPMKGHSHVYWYRQLPEEGLKFMVYLQKENIIDESGMPKERFSAEFPKEGPSILRIQQVVRGDSAAYFCASSRREQGRYEQYFGPGTRLTVT.